This TCR beta chain emerged from a study of T cell repertoires in cytomegalovirus infection. On the study more broadly: The authors relied on CMV epitopes, both recently identified HLA-C-restricted and well-studied HLA-B-restricted. Public TCR beta signature analysis indicated the presence of both CMV infection and matching HLA type. Whole-study results and caveats: Individuals carrying CMV plus the relevant HLA were identified by cumulative frequency of public TCR beta families. CMV-specific TCR beta clonotypes restricted by HLA-C dominated the ex vivo response.

Notes on this clonotype: The antigen remains undetermined.

CDR3 length equals 14 residues. V lost 5 bases and J 5 bases, leaving 15 bases between the germline ends. From germline, CDR1 is SGHVS and CDR2 FQNEAQ. MiXCR, applied by TCRdb to the reads, yields one record per CDR3 protein. This table has around 540,000 distinct CDR3 sequences, around a third appearing once. The material was cultured PBMCs, obtained from culture after CMV antigen stimulation. The origin of this receptor is a human donor in good health (CMV status not recorded). Some clones in this sample may be carry-over from other donors' samples. V and J are TRBV7-8 and TRBJ1-1; the D gene is possibly TRBD1 (6 bases). Here the CDR3 reads CASSLNHRETEAFF. As DNA, the CDR3 is TGTGCCAGCAGCCTCAACCACAGGGAAACTGAAGCTTTCTTT.